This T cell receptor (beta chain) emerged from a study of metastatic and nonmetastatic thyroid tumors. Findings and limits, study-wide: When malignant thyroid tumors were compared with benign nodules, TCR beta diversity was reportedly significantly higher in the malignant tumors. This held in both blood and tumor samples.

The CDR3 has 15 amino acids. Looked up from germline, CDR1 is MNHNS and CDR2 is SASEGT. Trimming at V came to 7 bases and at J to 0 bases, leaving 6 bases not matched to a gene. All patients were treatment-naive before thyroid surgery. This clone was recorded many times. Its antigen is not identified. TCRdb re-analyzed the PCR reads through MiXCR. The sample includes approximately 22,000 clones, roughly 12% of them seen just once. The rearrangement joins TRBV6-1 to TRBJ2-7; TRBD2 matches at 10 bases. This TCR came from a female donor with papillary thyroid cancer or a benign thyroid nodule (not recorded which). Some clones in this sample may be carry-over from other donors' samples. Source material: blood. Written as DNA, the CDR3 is TGTGCCAGCACCGGACTAGCGGACAGCTCCTACGAGCAGTACTTC. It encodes CASTGLADSSYEQYF.